These 5 T cell receptor beta chains share one sample of origin, sequenced in a study of blood T cell repertoires in COVID-19. Profiled with immunoSEQ multiplex PCR; TCRdb holds only in-frame clones, not every one. The sample carries around 200,000 clones, roughly nine tenths recorded once. Source material: PBMCs or T cells enriched from blood (not recorded which). These receptors were taken from a woman aged 45 to 65 in a cohort exposed to, infected with or recovered from COVID-19 (not recorded which).

The rearrangement links TRBV7-8 to TRBJ2-5; TRBD2 is a possible D gene (6 bases). Between the trimmed V and J ends, which lost 2 bases and 7 bases, there was a span of 17 bases. This CDR3 is built from 15 residues. The germline gives CDR1 SGHVS, CDR2 FQNEAQ. For the CDR3, the DNA is TGTGCCAGCAGCTTATCGGGGGAACAGGTTGTGACCCAGTACTTC. It codes for CASSLSGEQVVTQYF.

This sequence joins TRBV28 and TRBJ2-2, with D perhaps matching TRBD2 (6 bases). CDR1 and CDR2 (germline): MDHEN, SYDVKM. The CDR3 covers 13 residues. With 8 bases removed from V and 5 bases from J, the gap between germline ends came to 12 bases. DNA for the CDR3: TGTGCCAGCGTCCGGGGGAGTACCGGGGAGCTGTTTTTT. Amino acid sequence: CASVRGSTGELFF.

The chain couples TRBV5-5 to TRBJ1-2; tentative D call: TRBD1 (5 bases). In germline, CDR1 is SGHKS, CDR2 YYEKEE (reference sequence). The germline V and J ends were trimmed by 0 bases and 7 bases, with 16 bases remaining between them. The length of the CDR3 is 15 residues. This CDR3 reads CASSLGGPWEAGYTF. The CDR3 DNA reads as TGTGCCAGCAGCTTGGGGGGACCCTGGGAGGCTGGCTACACCTTC.

This clone occurred a few times. The chain joins TRBV2 to TRBJ1-3; no firm D call. Germline loops: CDR1 SNHLY, CDR2 FYNNEI. CDR3 length: 13 residues. Trimming left V 11 bases short and J 2 bases short, with 13 bases between. Here the CDR3 reads CAAAGNPGNTIYF. Here the CDR3 DNA reads TGTGCCGCGGCGGGAAATCCTGGAAACACCATATATTTT.

This chain joins TRBV5-1 and TRBJ2-7, with TRBD1 identical over 7 bases. The germline CDR1 and CDR2 sequences are SGHRS and YFSETQ. The CDR3 length is 14 residues. V trimming: 0 bases; J trimming: 2 bases; junction bases outside the gene matches: 2. In DNA, the CDR3 is TGCGCCAGCAGCTTGGGGGACAGCACCTACGAGCAGTACTTC. Its protein is CASSLGDSTYEQYF.